Here is one T cell receptor beta chain with its context. Its target is not known. Measured with immunoSEQ multiplex PCR; TCRdb has only the in-frame clones, and not every one. The sample lists some 89,000 clones, approximately 89% occurring once. This CDR3 has 15 residues. V was clipped by 4 bases and J by 2 bases, with 15 bases between them. Germline CDR1 and CDR2: SGHRS and YFSETQ. The data were obtained in a study of T cell responses to AZD1222 COVID-19 vaccine. Study-wide results and limits: Scientists sampled the repertoires only once the peak T cell response had passed.

The chain carries TRBV5-1 and TRBJ1-2; no clear D gene. The sequence was collected from an adult in good health. This specimen was peripheral blood, taken on day 0 of AZD1222 vaccination. CDR3 in amino acids: CASSTTAASNYGYTF. CDR3 DNA: TGCGCCAGCAGCACGACGGCGGCAAGCAACTATGGCTACACCTTC.